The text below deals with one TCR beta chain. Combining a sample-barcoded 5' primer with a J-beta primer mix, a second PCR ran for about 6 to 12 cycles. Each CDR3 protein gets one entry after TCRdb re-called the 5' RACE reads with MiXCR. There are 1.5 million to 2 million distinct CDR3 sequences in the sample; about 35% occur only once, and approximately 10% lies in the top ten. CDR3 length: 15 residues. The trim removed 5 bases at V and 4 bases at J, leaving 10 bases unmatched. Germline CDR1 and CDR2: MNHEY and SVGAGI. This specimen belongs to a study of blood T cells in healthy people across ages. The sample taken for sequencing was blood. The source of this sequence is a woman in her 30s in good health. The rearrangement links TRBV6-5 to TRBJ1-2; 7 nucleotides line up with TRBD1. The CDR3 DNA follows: TGTGCCAGCAGTGAGAGACAGGGAGGCGGCTATGGCTACACCTTC. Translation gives CASSERQGGGYGYTF.